This paragraph reports one TCR beta chain. The sample holds one count of this clone. This receptor's antigen is unknown. The junction shows a germline mismatch at one end, possibly a read error. These data belong to a study of shared clonotypes between healthy human individuals (dated by TCRdb to 2018 to 2020). For the wider study: The cohort included three men and two women between 18 and 49 years of age. Per donor, leukapheresis produced somewhere between about 0.85 and 10 billion PBMCs. Per donor, three plates each were used for CD4 naive and CD4 memory, two for CD8 naive, and one for CD8 memory. Different laboratories and diverse techniques were used to prepare libraries and sequence TCR repertoires, to increase sequencing depth and limit assay-specific biases. Blood TCR repertoires of five healthy adults were deeply sequenced to estimate repertoire size and the extent of clonotype sharing between individuals. Broader findings and caveats from the paper: Based on pairwise subsampling, the degree of clonotype sharing among donors was expected to be affected by sequencing depth. Even with the large sequencing depth, rarefaction of the sorted-subset datasets indicated that sequencing was incomplete. The genetic and exposure-history diversity represented was limited by the small number of donors. Roughly 5% of naive CD4, around 4% of naive CD8, 2% to 2.5% of memory CD4, and about 0.4% of memory CD8 clonotypes were shared across a few donors. Naive subsets generally had larger estimated clonotype richness than memory subsets did. Compared with non-shared clonotypes, the clonotypes found in all four sorted-subset donors had higher generation probabilities. Sampling was limited to blood, and TCR repertoires in tissue likely differ from TCR repertoires in blood.

Looking up the germline V gene (reference sequence) yields CDR1 LNHNV and CDR2 YYDKDF. Including the terminal cysteine and phenylalanine, the CDR3 comprises 12 residues. The retained sequence is limited to the CDR3, 36 bases, with the frame set at the first base. The donors were healthy, HIV-negative adults who had no recently reported acute infections or vaccinations. Every donor was a Caucasian adult residing in Nashville, Tennessee, USA. CD4+ T cells were enriched through magnetic negative selection, after which naive cells were positively selected on CD45RA and the remaining negative fraction served as the memory subset. Blood was collected by leukapheresis, and PBMCs were isolated by Ficoll-Histopaque density gradient centrifugation and then cryopreserved in liquid nitrogen vapor phase. Purity and quantity of every magnetically sorted T cell population were checked by analytical flow cytometry. Each sorted fraction had its genomic DNA isolated and then quantified by UV absorbance on a Nanodrop 2000c.

Using the deep immunoSEQ assay, multiplex PCR amplified TCR CDR3 regions from genomic DNA. Genomic DNA extracted from each cell subset was distributed evenly over all wells of several immunoSEQ 96-well plates, and each plate served as one replicate. For sorted subsets, each replicate PCR was loaded with around 200 ng genomic DNA, equivalent to 32,000 or so T cell genomes. The purified libraries were quantified using a Qubit 3.0 fluorometer, sized with a Bioanalyzer 2100, and then quantified again using the KAPA Library Quantification kit. Every immunoSEQ 96-well plate was sequenced on a dedicated single-read 150-cycle Illumina NextSeq 550 flow cell. Per the source publication's procedure: Because the immunoSEQ output held only junctional sequences and lacked quality scores, the filtering could not match the filtering applied to full-length reads. To assign V/J genes and CDR3, sequences were annotated using PyIR, a Python wrapper for IgBLAST v1.9, with IMGT germline references. Reads were removed for weak V/J assignments (E-value above 1e-6), missing CDR3, stop codons, out-of-frame junctions, or ambiguous translated residues. V3J clonotypes were defined as sequences sharing an identical inferred V gene, J gene, and CDR3 amino acid sequence. Percentage overlap between repertoires was calculated by dividing the number of shared unique clonotypes by the size of the smaller repertoire. Three approaches were used to assess repertoire richness: RTK rarefaction, the Chao1 estimator, and Recon v2.1 estimates of unobserved clonotypes. Generation probabilities were computed with OLGA for all TCRbeta clonotypes obtained by the gDNA method from several donors. TCRdb retrieved this table from immuneACCESS and kept in-frame rearrangements only. Not all clones are present; in checked studies, unresolved V genes account for under half, and no reason is known for the remainder. The V and J calls and clone size come from that table; D and trimming were worked out from the DNA. Across this sample there are over 700,000 clones, with roughly 72% seen only once. Together, the top ten hold under 2% of the sample.

The source of this sequence is a woman aged 25-40 years in good health. The sample taken for sequencing was memory CD4+ T cells sorted from blood. Reading the label with the study, this specimen's cell subset or site is: CD45RA-negative fraction. Here the chain combines TRBV15 and TRBJ2-5; the D region may be TRBD1 or TRBD2, each matching 5 bases equally. The nucleotide sequence reads as follows: TGTGCCACCAGCAGAGATGTGGGACCCTGGGACTTC. Its protein product is CATSRDVGPWDF.